The clone carrying this TCR beta chain was detected only a few times. What it recognizes is unknown. Preparation of the TCRbeta library used unique molecular identifiers. TCRdb re-called the PCR reads through MiXCR, storing one row per CDR3 protein. Of 700,000 to 950,000 distinct CDR3 sequences in the sample, under 20% were seen once. This sample is drawn from a study of T-cell reconstitution after alpha-beta-depleted transplantation in children. Trimming took 5 bases from V and 7 from J; bases not matched to a gene: 15. CDR3 length: 17 residues. Regarding the study as a whole: It was surviving recipient T cells and thymic progenitors that gave some patients high TCRbeta diversity at day 60. About two months after transplant, alpha-beta T cells reportedly came from several hundred expanded graft clones.

The V gene is TRBV12-3 or TRBV12-4, the J gene TRBJ2-1; TRBD2 agrees at 9 bases. Sequencing was performed on PBMCs, mostly from graft donor cells, taken 360 days after TCRalphabeta/CD19-depleted stem cell transplant. This clonotype was sampled from a male patient younger than 18 who had a stem cell transplant for acute lymphoblastic leukemia, so the T cells may come from the graft donor. CDR3 nucleotides: TGTGCCAGCAGTCTCCCGGGACTAGCACTTGAGGTGAATGAGCAGTTCTTC. It translates to CASSLPGLALEVNEQFF.